Presented here are 29 T cell receptor beta chains from one specimen sequenced in a study of CD8+ T cells in alopecia areata. Reverse transcribed after extraction, RNA yielded cDNA as the sequencing template. Sequencing was performed with immunoSEQ multiplex PCR; in TCRdb, only in-frame clones are kept and a portion is missing. The sample carries over 120,000 clones, roughly 50% recorded once. Sequenced material: CD4+ T cells sorted from blood, taken at week 0. These receptors were collected from a human donor with alopecia areata.

V and J are TRBV11-2 and TRBJ1-6, with a tentative D call TRBD1 (5 bases). Germline V gene sequence: CDR1 SGHAT, CDR2 FQNNGV. V gave up 8 bases and J gave up 11 bases, with 16 bases separating them. This CDR3 comprises 13 residues. The chain's CDR3 is CASCRVGRTPLHF. As DNA, the CDR3 is TGTGCCAGCTGCAGGGTCGGTCGTACACCCCTCCACTTT.

The rearrangement links TRBV5-6 to TRBJ1-1; D may be TRBD1 (6 bases). V gave up 4 bases and J gave up 3 bases, with 10 bases separating them. The CDR3 has 13 residues. The germline gives CDR1 SGHDT, CDR2 YYEEEE. The CDR3 DNA reads TGTGCCAGCAGCCGGGACATTGACACTGAAGCTTTCTTT. The encoded protein is CASSRDIDTEAFF.

The J gene is TRBJ2-3, the V gene TRBV10-3; D is perhaps TRBD1 or TRBD2 (5 bases each). The V gene lost 4 bases and the J gene lost 4 bases, with 9 bases spanning the gap. This CDR3 is 13 amino acids long. Germline CDR1 and CDR2: ENHRY and SYGVKD. CDR3 bases: TGTGCCATCAGTGTCGGGGACCCAGATACGCAGTATTTT. Its translation: CAISVGDPDTQYF.

This clone was picked up a small number of times. Here the CDR3 reads CAWSVGGWAFF. DNA for the CDR3: TGTGCCTGGAGTGTCGGTGGCTGGGCTTTCTTT. V and J are TRBV30 and TRBJ1-1; D call uncertain. V was shortened by 0 bases and J by 11 bases, with 10 bases between the two germline ends. The CDR3 totals 11 residues. Per the germline V gene, CDR1 is GTSNPN and CDR2 is SVGIG (reference sequence).

The chain uses TRBV5-5 and TRBJ2-7; maybe TRBD1 (5 bases). Trimming took 4 bases from V and 6 from J, leaving 11 bases between them. Germline lookup yields CDR1 SGHKS and CDR2 YYEKEE (reference sequence). This CDR3 is 12 amino acids long. CDR3 loop: CASSEQGFEQYF. The CDR3 region has the DNA TGTGCCAGCAGCGAGCAGGGTTTCGAGCAGTACTTC.

This rearrangement joins TRBV2 to TRBJ2-5; D unresolved. This CDR3 region has 11 residues. The V end lost 6 bases, the J end lost 2 bases, and 4 bases lay between the germline ends. Germline assignment: CDR1 SNHLY and CDR2 FYNNEI. The CDR3 protein is CASSDQETQYF. The CDR3 DNA is TGTGCCAGCAGCGATCAAGAGACCCAGTACTTC.

The V call is TRBV28, the J call TRBJ2-3; D unresolved. CDR1 is MDHEN, CDR2 SYDVKM, per germline. V was cut by 8 bases and J by 0 bases, with 15 bases left in between. This CDR3 contains 15 residues. CDR3 nucleotide sequence: TGTGCCAGCCTTGCCGCGACGGCGAGCACAGATACGCAGTATTTT. This codes for CASLAATASTDTQYF.

CDR3 coding DNA: TGTGCCAGCAACCCCGTTGCAGGCGAACAGCCCCAGCATTTT. It codes for CASNPVAGEQPQHF. This chain links TRBV2 with TRBJ1-5; D not resolved. Germline CDR1 SNHLY, CDR2 FYNNEI. The CDR3 contains 14 residues. V gave up 7 bases and J gave up 7 bases, with 17 bases separating them.

The rearrangement joins TRBV4-3 to TRBJ1-2; TRBD1 agrees at 11 bases. Germline CDR1 and CDR2: LGHNA and YSLEER. Trimming cost V 2 bases and J 6 bases; bases outside gene matches: 8. CDR3 size: 16 residues. The CDR3 DNA follows: TGCGCCAGCAGCCAAACTCCGGGACAGGGGGTGAATGGCTACACCTTC. This codes for CASSQTPGQGVNGYTF.

This clone was seen more than once but under ten times. The rearrangement joins TRBV29-1 to TRBJ2-3; 14 nucleotides match TRBD2. V lost 6 bases to trimming and J lost 4 bases; unmatched junction nucleotides: 3. The CDR3 has 14 residues. Germline V gene sequence: CDR1 SQVTM, CDR2 ANQGSEA. This CDR3 is CSVGTSGGADTQYF. The CDR3 DNA reads as TGCAGCGTGGGGACTAGCGGGGGTGCAGATACGCAGTATTTT.

The CDR3 DNA reads as TGTGCCACCAGCAGAGATGCTGGTCTTCAGCCCCAGCATTTT. Translating gives CATSRDAGLQPQHF. This chain joins TRBV15 and TRBJ1-5, with D unresolved. The germline gives CDR1 LNHNV, CDR2 YYDKDF (reference sequence). The CDR3 loop spans 14 amino acids. Trimming took off 0 bases at V and 6 bases at J, with 9 bases between the two ends.

The sample holds a few counts of this clone. V is TRBV5-4 and J is TRBJ2-2, with no clear D. V lost 0 bases, J lost 7 bases, and 4 bases lay in between. CDR3 length equals 12 residues. Germline V gene data show CDR1 as SGHNT and CDR2 as YYREEE (reference sequence). The CDR3 is CASSLEVGELFF. The CDR3 coding sequence is TGTGCCAGCAGCTTGGAAGTCGGGGAGCTGTTTTTT.

This clone was seen only once. This chain connects TRBV25-1 to TRBJ2-5; 9 bases fit TRBD2. Germline CDR1 is MGHDK and CDR2 is SYGVNS. V gave up 3 bases and J gave up 5 bases; unmatched junction bases: 4. The CDR3 runs to 14 residues. The CDR3 is CASSDAGGPETQYF. CDR3 bases: TGTGCCAGCAGTGATGCGGGGGGGCCGGAGACCCAGTACTTC.

The chain carries TRBV4-3 and TRBJ2-5, with 8 bases aligning to TRBD1. Germline trimming cut 4 bases from V and 5 bases from J; bases unmatched to any gene: 3. The V gene's germline CDR1 is LGHNA and CDR2 YSLEER. The CDR3 is made up of 13 amino acids. The CDR3 DNA follows: TGCGCCAGCAGCCTGGACAGGGCTGAGACCCAGTACTTC. This encodes CASSLDRAETQYF.

The chain carries TRBV29-1 and TRBJ2-4; D is undetermined. The CDR3 covers 14 residues. The germline gives CDR1 SQVTM, CDR2 ANQGSEA. Trimming stripped 6 bases from V and 0 bases from J, with 12 bases between. CDR3 sequence reads: CSVQPSLAKNIQYF. Here the CDR3 DNA reads TGCAGCGTCCAACCTTCCTTAGCCAAAAACATTCAGTACTTC.

The genes are TRBV29-1 and TRBJ2-5; 12 bases fit TRBD1. Germline V gives CDR1 SQVTM, CDR2 ANQGSEA. The CDR3 spans 15 residues. The junction had 7 bases not matched to a gene; V was cut back by 4 bases and J by 4 bases. The CDR3 is CSVAWGQGAPETQYF. CDR3 DNA sequence: TGCAGCGTTGCCTGGGGACAGGGGGCCCCAGAGACCCAGTACTTC. The full variable domain, rest sourced from reference TRBV29-1 and TRBJ2-5, is SAVISQKPSRDICQRGTSLTIQCQVDSQVTMMFWYRQQPGQSLTLIATANQGSEATYESGFVIDKFPISRPNLTFSTLTVSNMSPEDSSIYLCSVAWGQGAPETQYFGPGTRLLVL.

The V and J genes are TRBV2 and TRBJ1-2; no definite D call. V dropped 1 base and J dropped 5 bases, with 5 bases sitting between them. CDR3 length: 12 amino acids. Germline V gene lookup returns CDR1 SNHLY and CDR2 FYNNEI. Here the CDR3 reads CASSEGLYGYTF. The CDR3 DNA sequence: TGTGCCAGCAGTGAAGGGTTGTATGGCTACACCTTC. Full variable domain (outside the CDR3, taken from reference TRBV2 and TRBJ1-2): EPEVTQTPSHQVTQMGQEVILRCVPISNHLYFYWYRQILGQKVEFLVSFYNNEISEKSEIFDDQFSVERPDGSNFTLKIRSTKLEDSAMYFCASSEGLYGYTFGSGTRLTVV.

CDR3 sequence reads: CASSLAPEGTYEQYF. The CDR3 DNA reads as TGTGCCAGCAGCTTAGCGCCGGAGGGAACCTACGAGCAGTACTTC. This chain connects TRBV7-2 to TRBJ2-7; perhaps TRBD2 as D (6 bases). Per the germline V gene, CDR1 is SGHTA and CDR2 is FQGNSA. Trimming removed 0 bases from V and 2 bases from J, with 11 bases in between. The CDR3 has 15 residues.

This clone has only a few counts. The rearrangement links TRBV7-8 to TRBJ2-1; D call uncertain. V shed 1 base and J shed 0 bases, with 7 bases lying between them. The germline gives CDR1 SGHVS, CDR2 FQNEAQ. The CDR3 is 15 residues long. The CDR3 bases are TGTGCCAGCAGCTTAGAACAGAGCTCCTACAATGAGCAGTTCTTC. Encoded protein: CASSLEQSSYNEQFF. Drawing the rest from reference TRBV7-8 and TRBJ2-1, the complete variable domain is GAGVSQSPRYKVAKRGQDVALRCDPISGHVSLFWYQQALGQGPEFLTYFQNEAQLDKSGLPSDRFFAERPEGSVSTLKIQRTQQEDSAVYLCASSLEQSSYNEQFFGPGTRLTVL.

CDR3 protein: CASSPRESGGVSYEQYF. Written as DNA, the CDR3 is TGTGCCAGCTCACCCAGAGAGAGCGGGGGGGTATCCTACGAGCAGTACTTC. J is TRBJ2-7 and V is TRBV18; 10 nucleotides line up with TRBD2. Germline-derived CDR1 and CDR2 are KGHSH and LQKENI. Trimming took 3 bases from V and 1 from J; bases not matched to a gene: 9. CDR3 length equals 17 residues.

This clone was observed once. The sample contains more than one DNA sequence encoding this CDR3. This chain connects TRBV30 to TRBJ1-5; D is ambiguous. This CDR3 has 13 residues. The V gene lost 0 bases and the J gene lost 4 bases, with 7 bases spanning the gap. Per the germline V gene, CDR1 is GTSNPN and CDR2 is SVGIG (reference sequence). CDR3 sequence: CAWSVGGNQPQHF. As DNA, the CDR3 is TGTGCCTGGAGTGTGGGTGGGAATCAGCCCCAGCATTTT.

The DNA of the CDR3 is TGTGCCAGCAGCTTAAGCCAGGCCTCGAACACTGAAGCTTTCTTT. It translates to CASSLSQASNTEAFF. V usage is TRBV7-9 and J usage is TRBJ1-1; D gene unclear. Trimming shortened V by 2 bases and J by 1 base, and 11 bases separated the two germline ends. This CDR3 has 15 amino acids. Germline V lookup: CDR1 SEHNR, CDR2 FQNEAQ (reference sequence).

The chain joins TRBV5-4 to TRBJ2-6; D may be TRBD1 (6 bases). The CDR3 sequence is 16 residues long. Germline V gives CDR1 SGHNT, CDR2 YYREEE (reference sequence). V was pared by 1 base and J by 1 base, with 9 bases between. The CDR3 DNA reads TGTGCCAGCAGCTTGACAGGGTTGTCTGGGGCCAACGTCCTGACTTTC. Translated: CASSLTGLSGANVLTF.

The CDR3 nucleotides are TGTGCCAGCAGTAGGCCAGAGACCCAGTACTTC. As protein: CASSRPETQYF. The rearrangement joins TRBV2 to TRBJ2-5; unclear D gene. Trimming left V 5 bases short and J 4 bases short, with 5 bases between. The germline V gene has CDR1 SNHLY and CDR2 FYNNEI. The CDR3 totals 11 residues.

The chain has TRBV5-1 and TRBJ2-1; 7 nucleotides agree with TRBD1. Germline values: CDR1 SGHRS, CDR2 YFSETQ. The CDR3 is 16 residues long. V was pared by 0 bases and J by 6 bases, with 9 bases of the junction left unmatched. This chain's CDR3 is CASSLEGAPVVNEQFF. In DNA, the CDR3 is TGCGCCAGCAGCTTGGAGGGGGCCCCTGTTGTCAATGAGCAGTTCTTC.

The chain uses TRBV14 and TRBJ2-5; no reliable D call. The germline V gene encodes CDR1 SGHDN and CDR2 FVKESK. CDR3 length: 13 amino acids. Trimming cost V 4 bases and J 4 bases, with 10 bases left between them. CDR3 sequence reads: CASSRRDGETQYF. The DNA of the CDR3 is TGTGCCAGCAGCCGACGCGATGGAGAGACCCAGTACTTC.

The rearrangement joins TRBV6-5 to TRBJ2-6, with D unclear. The V gene's germline CDR1 is MNHEY and CDR2 SVGAGI. The V and J ends lost 0 bases and 0 bases respectively, with 3 bases between them. This CDR3 is built from 15 residues. The CDR3 DNA reads as TGTGCCAGCAGTTACTCTATCTCTGGGGCCAACGTCCTGACTTTC. This gives the protein CASSYSISGANVLTF.

The chain combines TRBV5-6 with TRBJ2-5; no definite D call. With 3 bases removed from V and 7 bases from J, the gap between germline ends came to 7 bases. The CDR3 extends over 11 amino acids. Germline CDR1 reads SGHDT; CDR2 reads YYEEEE. The CDR3 reads CASSSAGTQYF. The CDR3 bases are TGTGCCAGCAGCTCGGCAGGGACCCAGTACTTC.

For the CDR3, the DNA is TGTGCCAGCAGCACACTAGCGGACACCGGGGAGCTGTTTTTT. Translation: CASSTLADTGELFF. This chain links TRBV2 with TRBJ2-2; 8 positions match TRBD2. Germline CDR1 and CDR2: SNHLY and FYNNEI. The CDR3 is made up of 14 amino acids. Trimming took 6 bases from V and 3 from J; bases not matched to a gene: 3.